The next 12 T cell receptor beta chains were all read from a single sample in a study of T-cell memory formation after mild COVID-19. TCRdb re-called the 5' RACE reads through MiXCR, storing one row per CDR3 protein. The sample has about 470,000 distinct CDR3 sequences, about 20% seen once. The sample was PBMCs or a T cell subset sorted from them (not recorded which). These receptors were taken from an adult woman who had mild COVID-19 (a few samples of this study predate the infection). Cell type and time point are not known.

The J gene is TRBJ2-5, the V gene TRBV20-1; D not certain. Looked up from germline, CDR1 is DFQATT and CDR2 is SNEGSKA (reference sequence). V dropped 2 bases and J dropped 7 bases, with 17 bases sitting between them. The CDR3 has 14 amino acids. The CDR3 protein is CSARIFGFFGTQYF. The CDR3 DNA follows: TGCAGTGCTAGAATTTTTGGGTTTTTCGGGACCCAGTACTTC.

This clonotype has a handful of counts. This sequence joins TRBV5-1 and TRBJ1-1, with no clear D. Per germline, CDR1 SGHRS and CDR2 YFSETQ. The CDR3 is made up of 13 amino acids. Trimming removed 5 bases from V and 0 bases from J, with 8 bases in between. CDR3: CASREEVNTEAFF. The DNA of the CDR3 is TGCGCCAGCAGGGAGGAGGTGAACACTGAAGCTTTCTTT.

The rearrangement uses TRBV20-1 and TRBJ1-2; a possible D gene is TRBD1 (6 bases). CDR1 and CDR2 from the germline V gene are DFQATT and SNEGSKA (reference sequence). Trimming cost V 1 base and J 7 bases, with 13 bases left between them. The CDR3 totals 13 residues. CDR3 sequence reads: CSARGGAGSGYTF. DNA for the CDR3: TGCAGTGCTAGAGGGGGGGCGGGTTCTGGCTACACCTTC.

The chain recombines TRBV27 with TRBJ2-2, with 9 bases identical to TRBD2. The CDR3 loop spans 16 amino acids. V was pared by 6 bases and J by 7 bases, with 12 bases of the junction left unmatched. Per the germline V gene, CDR1 is MNHEY and CDR2 is SMNVEV (reference sequence). The CDR3 coding sequence is TGTGCCAGCAGATCCTACAGCGGGGGGCCGGGCGGGGAGCTGTTTTTT. Protein product: CASRSYSGGPGGELFF.

This chain connects TRBV5-6 to TRBJ2-7; 14 bases line up with TRBD2. This CDR3 is 17 amino acids long. V lost 4 bases and J lost 0; bases outside the gene matches: 6. Germline V CDR1 and CDR2: SGHDT, YYEEEE. The CDR3 DNA is TGTGCCAGCAGCCCCGGGACTAGCGGGAGAAACTCCTACGAGCAGTACTTC. It specifies CASSPGTSGRNSYEQYF. The full variable domain, with the rest looked up from reference TRBV5-6 and TRBJ2-7, is DAGVTQSPTHLIKTRGQQVTLRCSPKSGHDTVSWYQQALGQGPQFIFQYYEEEERQRGNFPDRFSGHQFPNYSSELNVNALLLGDSALYLCASSPGTSGRNSYEQYFGPGTRLTVT.

This clonotype has only a few counts. The J gene is TRBJ2-7, the V gene TRBV4-2, with unresolved D. CDR3 length equals 12 residues. V was trimmed by 3 bases and J by 7 bases, leaving 10 bases between them. The V gene's germline CDR1 is LGHNA and CDR2 YNFKEQ. DNA for the CDR3: TGTGCCAGCAGCCACGGCGCCGGGGAGCAGTACTTC. Translated: CASSHGAGEQYF.

The J gene is TRBJ1-2, the V gene TRBV5-5; no reliable D call. In germline, CDR1 is SGHKS, CDR2 YYEKEE (reference sequence). V was shortened by 4 bases and J by 0 bases, with 16 bases between the two germline ends. The CDR3 extends over 16 amino acids. The CDR3 nucleotides read TGTGCCAGCAGCCCGGTTACAGCCGGGCCTAACTATGGCTACACCTTC. Translation gives CASSPVTAGPNYGYTF.

Many counts were recorded for this clonotype. V and J are TRBV28 and TRBJ1-2; D ambiguous. With 6 bases removed from V and 4 bases from J, the gap between germline ends came to 9 bases. This CDR3 is built from 12 residues. Germline CDR1 is MDHEN and CDR2 is SYDVKM. CDR3 residues: CASSEFGYGYTF. The CDR3 DNA is TGTGCCAGCAGCGAGTTTGGCTATGGCTACACCTTC.

The chain employs TRBV15 and TRBJ1-6; D gene ambiguous. The CDR3 extends over 13 amino acids. Trimming pared 3 bases from V and 7 bases from J, leaving 7 bases between. CDR1 is LNHNV, CDR2 YYDKDF, per germline (reference sequence). CDR3 sequence (DNA): TGTGCCACCAGCAGGCTTGGAAATTCACCCCTCCACTTT. Its translation is CATSRLGNSPLHF.

This clonotype was seen only a few times. The CDR3 sequence: CASSLLTSGRVRDTQYF. CDR3 in DNA: TGTGCCAGCAGTCTACTAACTAGCGGGAGGGTTCGAGATACGCAGTATTTT. The chain couples TRBV11-1 to TRBJ2-3, with TRBD2 matching 13 bases. The V segment lost 6 bases and the J segment 5 bases; nucleotides outside the gene matches: 11. Germline loops: CDR1 SGHAT, CDR2 FQDESV (reference sequence). The CDR3 loop spans 17 amino acids.

The genes are TRBV20-1 and TRBJ2-5, with 7 positions matching TRBD2. Trimming took 2 bases from V and 2 from J; bases not matched to a gene: 8. Germline CDR1 and CDR2: DFQATT and SNEGSKA (reference sequence). The CDR3 runs to 15 residues. Here the CDR3 reads CSARSWEGRQETQYF. The CDR3, as DNA: TGCAGTGCTAGAAGTTGGGAGGGTCGACAAGAGACCCAGTACTTC.

This clonotype was observed a few times. The chain combines TRBV20-1 with TRBJ1-6; 11 bases map to TRBD1. J gave up 5 bases and V 5 bases, and 2 bases lay outside the gene matches. This CDR3 has 14 residues. The germline V gene encodes CDR1 DFQATT and CDR2 SNEGSKA (reference sequence). The CDR3 is CSAGDRGDNSPLHF. Here the CDR3 DNA reads TGCAGTGCTGGGGACAGGGGGGATAATTCACCCCTCCACTTT.